The 15 T cell receptor beta chains reported below all come from one sample, sequenced in a study of blood T cell repertoires in COVID-19. TCRdb's copy holds only in-frame clones and misses some; the assay was immunoSEQ multiplex PCR. The data show approximately 120,000 clones, 85% seen once. Material for sequencing was peripheral blood. These receptor sequences come from a man older than 75 with active or convalescent COVID-19.

In its sample, this clone was seen once. This chain links TRBV10-3 with TRBJ1-2, with TRBD1 identical over 7 bases. Germline V CDR1 and CDR2: ENHRY, SYGVKD. The CDR3 covers 13 residues. Unmatched junction bases numbered 7, after V lost 5 bases and J lost 7 bases. CDR3 sequence: CAISRQGLSGYTF. The CDR3, as DNA: TGTGCCATCAGTCGACAGGGATTGAGTGGCTACACCTTC.

This clone has just one count. J is TRBJ2-1 and V is TRBV7-8, with a possible D match to TRBD1 (6 bases). This CDR3 is built from 14 residues. Germline CDR1 is SGHVS and CDR2 is FQNEAQ. V lost 6 bases to trimming and J lost 1 base, with 10 bases between them. The CDR3, as DNA: TGTGCCAGCAGTAGGACAGTGTCCTACAATGAGCAGTTCTTC. Encoded protein: CASSRTVSYNEQFF. The variable domain in full, with the rest retrieved from reference TRBV7-8 and TRBJ2-1, is GAGVSQSPRYKVAKRGQDVALRCDPISGHVSLFWYQQALGQGPEFLTYFQNEAQLDKSGLPSDRFFAERPEGSVSTLKIQRTQQEDSAVYLCASSRTVSYNEQFFGPGTRLTVL.

The CDR3 DNA reads TGTGCCAGCAGCACTTATCAATCGGGTACTGGCTATGGCTACACCTTC. Translating gives CASSTYQSGTGYGYTF. This chain connects TRBV6-2 or TRBV6-3 to TRBJ1-2; no definite D call. V lost 6 bases and J 4 bases, leaving 21 bases between the germline ends. Germline V gene lookup returns CDR1 MNHEY and CDR2 SVGEGT. The CDR3 covers 16 residues.

This rearrangement joins TRBV7-9 to TRBJ1-2; D is ambiguous. This CDR3 has 13 amino acids. The germline CDR1 and CDR2 sequences are SEHNR and FQNEAQ (reference sequence). Trimming removed 1 base at V and 7 bases at J, with 10 bases between. CDR3 sequence reads: CASSLDGSRGYTF. The CDR3 DNA reads as TGTGCCAGCAGCTTAGATGGCAGTCGTGGCTACACCTTC. Full variable domain (rest looked up from reference TRBV7-9 and TRBJ1-2): DTGVSQNPRHKITKRGQNVTFRCDPISEHNRLYWYRQTLGQGPEFLTYFQNEAQLEKSRLLSDRFSAERPKGSFSTLEIQRTEQGDSAMYLCASSLDGSRGYTFGSGTRLTVV.

The chain employs TRBV7-2 and TRBJ2-1; unclear D gene. CDR3 length: 17 amino acids. V gave up 5 bases and J gave up 4 bases, with 21 bases separating them. Germline assignment: CDR1 SGHTA and CDR2 FQGNSA. DNA for the CDR3: TGTGCCAGCAGCAAAACCCTTTTCGATTGGGCATACAATGAGCAGTTCTTC. It encodes CASSKTLFDWAYNEQFF.

This chain joins TRBV5-8 and TRBJ2-5, with TRBD2 matching over 11 bases. The junction had 5 bases not matched to a gene; V was cut back by 3 bases and J by 10 bases. This CDR3 region has 13 residues. Per germline, CDR1 SGHTS and CDR2 YDEGEE. CDR3 sequence reads: CASSSGSGRVQYF. As DNA, the CDR3 is TGTGCCAGCAGCTCGGGTAGCGGGAGGGTCCAGTACTTC.

This chain joins TRBV21-1 and TRBJ2-2; TRBD1 reflects the table's D call only, with no check against the DNA. TRBV21-1 is listed as a pseudogene. This CDR3 spans 14 amino acids. CDR3 in amino acids: CAIRQGVLPGELFF. CDR3 coding DNA: TGTGCCATTCGACAGGGGGTGTTGCCCGGGGAGCTGTTTTTT.

Points on this clone: Distinct nucleotide sequences in the sample also encode this CDR3. The rearrangement uses TRBV3-1 (or the pseudogene TRBV3-2) and TRBJ1-5; possibly TRBD1 for D (5 bases). There are 14 residues in the CDR3. V was clipped by 0 bases and J by 4 bases, with 7 bases between them. The germline V gene encodes CDR1 LGHDT and CDR2 YNNKEL (reference sequence). The chain's CDR3 is CASSQDGGNQPQHF. The CDR3 nucleotides are TGTGCCAGCAGCCAAGACGGGGGAAATCAGCCCCAGCATTTT.

This chain uses TRBV9 with TRBJ2-1; 9 bases are a match to TRBD2. V dropped 2 bases and J dropped 7; count of bases not matched to a gene: 7. This CDR3 spans 15 amino acids. Germline CDR1 and CDR2: SGDLS and YYNGEE. The CDR3 DNA reads TGTGCCAGCAGCGTCCTAGGGACTAGCCGGAATGAGCAGTTCTTC. Protein product: CASSVLGTSRNEQFF. Using reference TRBV9 and TRBJ2-1 for the parts outside the CDR3, the full variable domain is DSGVTQTPKHLITATGQRVTLRCSPRSGDLSVYWYQQSLDQGLQFLIQYYNGEERAKGNILERFSAQQFPDLHSELNLSSLELGDSALYFCASSVLGTSRNEQFFGPGTRLTVL.

This sequence joins TRBV28 and TRBJ2-7; 11 bases line up with TRBD1. Germline V lookup: CDR1 MDHEN, CDR2 SYDVKM. CDR3 length: 13 amino acids. Trimming cost V 8 bases and J 6 bases; bases outside gene matches: 6. The DNA of the CDR3 is TGTGCCAGCGGGGGGACAGGGGGACGCGAGCAGTACTTC. This codes for CASGGTGGREQYF. The complete variable domain, with remaining parts taken from reference TRBV28 and TRBJ2-7, reads DVKVTQSSRYLVKRTGEKVFLECVQDMDHENMFWYRQDPGLGLRLIYFSYDVKMKEKGDIPEGYSVSREKKERFSLILESASTNQTSMYLCASGGTGGREQYFGPGTRLTVT.

The V gene is TRBV4-1, the J gene TRBJ2-5; TRBD2 matches 9 bases. Germline lookup yields CDR1 MGHRA and CDR2 YSYEKL. The CDR3 is made up of 17 amino acids. The ends lost 1 base at V and 1 base at J; junction bases unmatched: 7. CDR3 sequence (DNA): TGCGCCAGCAGCCAAGGTGGGACTAGCTTCTTCCAAGAGACCCAGTACTTC. Protein product: CASSQGGTSFFQETQYF.

The chain couples TRBV10-3 to TRBJ2-1, with 11 nucleotides matching TRBD1. This CDR3 spans 15 amino acids. The V and J ends lost 2 bases and 6 bases, in that order; junction bases with no gene match: 3. Germline CDR1 ENHRY, CDR2 SYGVKD. CDR3: CAISETDRGPNEQFF. CDR3 sequence (DNA): TGTGCCATCAGTGAGACGGACAGGGGGCCCAATGAGCAGTTCTTC.

This clone has just one count. The V call is TRBV29-1, the J call TRBJ2-5; 11 nucleotides line up with TRBD1. V trimming: 5 bases; J trimming: 3 bases; junction bases outside the gene matches: 5. CDR3 length: 14 residues. The germline gives CDR1 SQVTM, CDR2 ANQGSEA. CDR3 sequence: CSVSRTGGEETQYF. CDR3 DNA: TGCAGCGTTAGCCGGACAGGGGGCGAAGAGACCCAGTACTTC.

The V gene is TRBV5-1, the J gene TRBJ2-2; unclear D gene. V lost 0 bases to trimming and J lost 4 bases, with 10 bases between them. The CDR3 covers 15 residues. Germline lookup yields CDR1 SGHRS and CDR2 YFSETQ. CDR3 bases: TGCGCCAGCAGCTTGGCCGTCAGGTCCACCGGGGAGCTGTTTTTT. This codes for CASSLAVRSTGELFF.

The chain carries TRBV10-3 and TRBJ1-4; TRBD1 matches 7 bases. Trimming at V came to 0 bases and at J to 7 bases, leaving 8 bases not matched to a gene. In germline, CDR1 is ENHRY, CDR2 SYGVKD. This CDR3 contains 16 residues. CDR3 nucleotides: TGTGCCATCAGTGAGTCAGGGGCCAGGGGGAGTGAAAAACTGTTTTTT. Translation: CAISESGARGSEKLFF.